This is a list of T cell receptor beta chains from one sample in a study of blood T cell repertoires in COVID-19. Clones were read by immunoSEQ multiplex PCR, and TCRdb kept only the in-frame ones, dropping some. The table lists some 95,000 clones, 75% to 90% of them singletons, with approximately 1.2% in the top ten. The sequencing sample was made of peripheral blood. These receptors came from a man older than 75 with active or convalescent COVID-19. CDR3s include the opening cysteine and the closing phenylalanine or tryptophan. D genes are given only for firm matches. Part of the rows lack a size; the others show once, few, many or a class for expanded clones.

NA	NA	TRBJ1-5	TRBV28	17	TGTGCCAGCAGTTTAGCTGTTCGTCGAACAGACAATCAGCCCCAGCATTTT	CASSLAVRRTDNQPQHF
few	TRBD1	TRBJ1-6	TRBV23-1	16	TGCGCCAGCAGTCCAACGGGACAGCAATATAATTCACCCCTCCACTTT	CASSPTGQQYNSPLHF
NA	NA	TRBJ2-1	TRBV18	15	TGTGCCAGCTCACCACCCGGAAAGGGGTACAATGAGCAGTTCTTC	CASSPPGKGYNEQFF
NA	NA	TRBJ2-6	TRBV2	15	TGTGCCAGCAGTCCAAGGGGCTCTGGGGCCAACGTCCTGACTTTC	CASSPRGSGANVLTF
NA	TRBD2	TRBJ2-1	TRBV4-3	18	TGCGCCAGCAGCCAAGAGGCTCCGATCGCGGGACTATTCAATGAGCAGTTCTTC	CASSQEAPIAGLFNEQFF
NA	TRBD2	TRBJ2-2	TRBV6-5	15	TGTGCCAGCAACGGACTAGCGGGAGCCACCGGGGAGCTGTTTTTT	CASNGLAGATGELFF
once	NA	TRBJ2-1	TRBV27	13	TGTGCCAGCAGCTATAACGGGATTAATGAGCAGTTCTTC	CASSYNGINEQFF
NA	NA	TRBJ2-1	TRBV4-1	16	TGCGCCAGCAGCCAAGTGGGGCGGAGTTCCTACAATGAGCAGTTCTTC	CASSQVGRSSYNEQFF
NA	TRBD1	TRBJ2-7	TRBV3-1/TRBV3-2	16	TGTGCCAGCAGCCGAGAACCGGGACAGGGCTCCTACGAGCAGTACTTC	CASSREPGQGSYEQYF
NA	TRBD1	TRBJ1-5	TRBV19	16	TGTGCCAGTAGTATCCTCAACAGGGGCAGCAATCAGCCCCAGCATTTT	CASSILNRGSNQPQHF
NA	NA	TRBJ1-5	TRBV18	14	TGTGCCAGCTCACCATGGGAGGGTACTCAGCCCCAGCATTTT	CASSPWEGTQPQHF
NA	TRBD2	TRBJ2-1	TRBV6-1	16	TGTGCCAGCAGTGTCCATAGCGGGAGCTCCTACAATGAGCAGTTCTTC	CASSVHSGSSYNEQFF
once	TRBD2	TRBJ2-2	TRBV19	15	TGTGCCAGTAGTATCGCTAGCGGGAACACCGGGGAGCTGTTTTTT	CASSIASGNTGELFF
NA	TRBD2	TRBJ2-3	TRBV7-2	15	TGTGCCAGCAGCTTAGTCGCTAGCGGGAAGATAACGCAGTATTTT	CASSLVASGKITQYF
NA	TRBD1	TRBJ2-2	TRBV5-1	16	TGCGCCAGCAGTCGTCATCAGGGGGCCGACACCGGGGAGCTGTTTTTT	CASSRHQGADTGELFF
NA	NA	TRBJ1-1	TRBV12-3/TRBV12-4	11	TGTGCCAGCAGTATAAACACTGAAGCTTTCTTT	CASSINTEAFF
NA	NA	TRBJ2-5	TRBV11-2	13	TGTGCCAGCAGCCGGGCCCCGGGGGAGACCCAGTACTTC	CASSRAPGETQYF
NA	TRBD1	TRBJ2-7	TRBV28	11	TGCGTCGGACAGGGGACCCACGAGCAGTACTTC	CVGQGTHEQYF
NA	TRBD1	TRBJ2-7	TRBV3-1/TRBV3-2	14	TGTGCCAGCAGCCGTGGGACAGACCCTGACGAGCAGTACTTC	CASSRGTDPDEQYF
NA	NA	TRBJ2-7	TRBV5-8	12	TGTGCCAGCAGGACGACAGTCTACGAGCAGTACTTC	CASRTTVYEQYF
NA	NA	TRBJ2-7	TRBV19	11	TGTGCCAGTACCACTCGGACACCTAAGCACTTC	CASTTRTPKHF
NA	NA	TRBJ2-7	TRBV6-2/TRBV6-3	14	TGTGCCAGCAGTTGGGGCCGGCGTACCCACGAGCAGTACTTC	CASSWGRRTHEQYF
few	TRBD2	TRBJ2-1	TRBV19	17	TGTGCCAGTAGTATAGATGATCGGGCTAGCGGGAGGTTTGAGCAGTTCTTC	CASSIDDRASGRFEQFF
NA	TRBD1	TRBJ2-7	TRBV13	15	TGTGCCAGCAGCTTAGGTCCGGACAGGGGCTACGAGCAGTACTTC	CASSLGPDRGYEQYF
NA	NA	TRBJ1-2	TRBV18	15	TGTGCCAGCTCACCACCGGGACAAAAAGACTATGGCTACACCTTC	CASSPPGQKDYGYTF
NA	NA	TRBJ1-4	TRBV28	15	TGTGCCATCGGGATAGCAGTGGCGACTAATGAAAAACTGTTTTTT	CAIGIAVATNEKLFF
NA	TRBD1	TRBJ1-5	TRBV6-5	14	TGTGCCAGCAGTTACTCCAGGGGGCTTCAGCCCCAGCATTTT	CASSYSRGLQPQHF
NA	NA	TRBJ2-1	TRBV5-4	13	TGTGCCAGCAGCCAACCCGGTTACAATGAGCAGTTCTTC	CASSQPGYNEQFF
NA	NA	TRBJ2-5	TRBV6-5	15	TGTGCCAGCAGTTACTCGTCTGCGGGCGCCGAGACCCAGTACTTC	CASSYSSAGAETQYF
NA	NA	TRBJ1-5	TRBV3-1/TRBV3-2	14	TGTGCCAGCAGCCAAGCAGGGTTGGGGCAGCCCCAGCATTTT	CASSQAGLGQPQHF
NA	TRBD1	TRBJ1-2	TRBV29-1	16	TGCAGCGTTGATAGGGGACGACAGGGGACGAACTATGGCTACACCTTC	CSVDRGRQGTNYGYTF
NA	NA	TRBJ2-7	TRBV28	15	TGTGCCAGCAGTGAATGGGGCAGAAACTCCTACGAGCAGTACTTC	CASSEWGRNSYEQYF
NA	NA	TRBJ1-1	TRBV4-3	14	TGCGCCAGCAGCCAGATGGGGGGGTACACTGAAGCTTTCTTT	CASSQMGGYTEAFF
NA	NA	TRBJ2-3	TRBV7-6	15	TGTGCCAGCAGCTTAGCGGGAGTCGGCACAGATACGCAGTATTTT	CASSLAGVGTDTQYF
NA	NA	TRBJ1-3	TRBV18	16	TGTGCCAGCTCGCCCACCGGTTCGGGTGAAGGAAACACCATATATTTT	CASSPTGSGEGNTIYF
NA	TRBD2	TRBJ2-3	TRBV5-4	17	TGTGCCAGCAGCTTGGCTAGCGGGAGCCCTTACACAGATACGCAGTATTTT	CASSLASGSPYTDTQYF
NA	TRBD1	TRBJ1-2	TRBV27	12	TGTGCCAGCAGTTCGACAGGGAATGGCTACACCTTC	CASSSTGNGYTF
NA	NA	TRBJ1-2	TRBV5-5	14	TGTGCCAGCAGCTTGGTCCCCCATTCTAGTGGCTACACCTTC	CASSLVPHSSGYTF